This T cell receptor (beta chain) was obtained from a study of blood T cell repertoires in COVID-19. Study at large: Collection of acute and convalescent COVID-19 samples took place in the United States, Italy and Spain. PBMCs, B-cell-depleted T cells, or T cells were the source of the cDNA or gDNA that made up the material.

Germline V gene sequence: CDR1 SGHTA, CDR2 FQGTGA. V was shortened by 4 bases and J by 0 bases, with 7 bases between the two germline ends. This CDR3 has 15 amino acids. In the original processing: Estimation of nucleated cell counts relied on the amplification of reference gene primers. Generated by immunoSEQ multiplex PCR, the TCRdb table keeps only in-frame clones and is missing some. The V and J calls and clone size were taken over from that table, and D and trimming were inferred from the DNA. Of some 70,000 clones in the sample, roughly 79% are singletons; the top ten hold 20% to 25%. The source is a woman in her seventies with acute or convalescent COVID-19. This rearrangement joins TRBV7-3 to TRBJ2-6, with D maybe TRBD1 (5 bases). Sequencing used peripheral blood. The CDR3 coding sequence is TGTGCCAGCAGCTCCGACAGCTCTGGGGCCAACGTCCTGACTTTC. Amino acid sequence: CASSSDSSGANVLTF.